A single count supports the clone carrying this T cell receptor beta chain. Sequencing was performed with immunoSEQ multiplex PCR; in TCRdb, only in-frame clones are kept and a portion is missing. The table shows around 170,000 clones, with about 81% occurring only once. This entry comes from a study of blood T cell repertoires in COVID-19. The length of the CDR3 is 16 residues. Losses at the gene ends were 4 bases for V and 8 bases for J; bases not matched to a gene: 14. From germline, CDR1 is SGDLS and CDR2 YYNGEE. The chain links TRBV9 to TRBJ1-2; TRBD1 matches at 10 bases. This clonotype was sampled from a woman older than 75 with COVID-19, enrolled during active disease. The sequencing sample was made of peripheral blood. CDR3: CASSTKRQGAIYGYTF. CDR3 nucleotides: TGTGCCAGCAGCACCAAGAGACAGGGGGCAATCTACGGCTACACCTTC.